The sequence of this T cell receptor beta chain was determined in a study of T cell responses to AZD1222 COVID-19 vaccine. Study-wide results and limits: At 160-218 and 743-854, vaccine-associated CD4 TCRs were dominant, and they spanned spike.

Of note for this clone: Its antigen is still unknown.

Germline V gene lookup returns CDR1 SGHTA and CDR2 FQGNSA. This CDR3 is built from 14 residues. Trimming left V 2 bases short and J 2 bases short, with 10 bases between. TCRdb keeps only in-frame clones here, not all; method: immunoSEQ multiplex PCR. The sample records around 100,000 clones, over 85% being singletons. This sequence originates from an adult in good health. The chain has TRBV7-2 and TRBJ2-7; D unresolved. The source was peripheral blood, collected on day 0 of AZD1222 vaccination. CDR3 in DNA: TGTGCCAGCAGCTTATATATTAAACCCTACGAGCAGTACTTC. Translation gives CASSLYIKPYEQYF. Full variable domain (remainder filled in from reference TRBV7-2 and TRBJ2-7): GAGVSQSPSNKVTEKGKDVELRCDPISGHTALYWYRQSLGQGLEFLIYFQGNSAPDKSGLPSDRFSAERTGGSVSTLTIQRTQQEDSAVYLCASSLYIKPYEQYFGPGTRLTVT.